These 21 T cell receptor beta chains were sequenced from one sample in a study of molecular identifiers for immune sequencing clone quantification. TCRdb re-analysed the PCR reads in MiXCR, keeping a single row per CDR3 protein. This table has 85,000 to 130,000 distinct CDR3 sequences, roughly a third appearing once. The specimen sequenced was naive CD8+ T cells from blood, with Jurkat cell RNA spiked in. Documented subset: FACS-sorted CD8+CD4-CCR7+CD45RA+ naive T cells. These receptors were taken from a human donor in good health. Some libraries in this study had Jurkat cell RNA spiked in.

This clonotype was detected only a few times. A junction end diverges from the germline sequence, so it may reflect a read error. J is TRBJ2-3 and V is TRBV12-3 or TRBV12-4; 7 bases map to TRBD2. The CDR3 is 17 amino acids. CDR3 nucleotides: TGTGCCAGCAGTTTAGGGCCTAGCGGAGTGAGCAGAGATACGCAGTATTTT. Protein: CASSLGPSGVSRDTQYF.

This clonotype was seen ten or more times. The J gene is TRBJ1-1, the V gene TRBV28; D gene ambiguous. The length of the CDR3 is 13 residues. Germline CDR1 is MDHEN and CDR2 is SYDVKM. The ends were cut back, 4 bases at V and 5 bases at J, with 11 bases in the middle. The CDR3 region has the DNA TGTGCCAGCAGTTCGTCGCGCCGAACTGAAGCTTTCTTT. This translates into CASSSSRRTEAFF.

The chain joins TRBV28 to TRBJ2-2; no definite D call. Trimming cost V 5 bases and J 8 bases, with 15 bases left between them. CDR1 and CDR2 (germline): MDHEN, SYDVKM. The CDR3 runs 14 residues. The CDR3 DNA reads TGTGCCAGCAGTACGCCGATAGGGATAGGGGAGCTGTTTTTT. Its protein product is CASSTPIGIGELFF.

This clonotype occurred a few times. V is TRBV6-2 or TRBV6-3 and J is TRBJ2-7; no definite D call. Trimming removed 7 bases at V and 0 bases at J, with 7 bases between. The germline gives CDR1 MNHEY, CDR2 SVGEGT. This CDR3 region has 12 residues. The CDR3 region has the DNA TGTGCCAGCATGAGTTACTCCTACGAGCAGTACTTC. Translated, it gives CASMSYSYEQYF.

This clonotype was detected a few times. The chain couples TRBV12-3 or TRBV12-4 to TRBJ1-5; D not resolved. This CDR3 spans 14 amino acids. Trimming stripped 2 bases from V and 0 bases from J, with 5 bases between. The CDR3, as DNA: TGTGCCAGCAGTTTAACGGCTAGCAATCAGCCCCAGCATTTT. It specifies CASSLTASNQPQHF.

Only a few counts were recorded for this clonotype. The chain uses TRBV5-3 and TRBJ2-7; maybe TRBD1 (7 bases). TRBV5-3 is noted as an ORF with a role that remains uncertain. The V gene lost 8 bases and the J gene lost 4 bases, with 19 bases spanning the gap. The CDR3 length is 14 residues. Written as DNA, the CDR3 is TGTGCCAGCAGCCCAGGGGGGCTGGAGTACGAGCAGTACTTC. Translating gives CASSPGGLEYEQYF.

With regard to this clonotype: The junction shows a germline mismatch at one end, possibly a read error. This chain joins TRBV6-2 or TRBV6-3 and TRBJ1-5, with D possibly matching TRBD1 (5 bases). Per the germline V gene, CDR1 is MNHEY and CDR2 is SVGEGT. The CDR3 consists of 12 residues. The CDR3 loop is CAANRWLEPQQF. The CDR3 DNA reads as TGTGCCGCAAACAGGTGGCTTGAGCCCCAGCAATTT.

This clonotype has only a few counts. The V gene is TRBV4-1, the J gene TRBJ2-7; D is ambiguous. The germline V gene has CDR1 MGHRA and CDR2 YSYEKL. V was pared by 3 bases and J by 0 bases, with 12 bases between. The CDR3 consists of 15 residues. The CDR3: CASSHPLASSYEQYF. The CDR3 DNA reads TGCGCCAGCAGCCACCCACTCGCTAGCTCCTACGAGCAGTACTTC.

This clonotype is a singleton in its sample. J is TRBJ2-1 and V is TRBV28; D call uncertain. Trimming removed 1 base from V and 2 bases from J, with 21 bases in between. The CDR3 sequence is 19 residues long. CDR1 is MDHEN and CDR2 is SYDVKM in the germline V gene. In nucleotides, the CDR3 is TGTGCCAGCAGTTTATACGTCCGGGTGGCTCGCAGAACCTACAATGAGCAGTTCTTC. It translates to CASSLYVRVARRTYNEQFF.

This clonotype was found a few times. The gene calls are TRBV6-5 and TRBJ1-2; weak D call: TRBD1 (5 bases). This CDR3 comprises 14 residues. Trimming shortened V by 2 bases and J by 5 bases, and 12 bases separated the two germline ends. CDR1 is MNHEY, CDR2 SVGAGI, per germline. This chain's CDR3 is CASSYLGREYGYTF. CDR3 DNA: TGTGCCAGCAGTTACCTAGGCAGGGAGTATGGCTACACCTTC.

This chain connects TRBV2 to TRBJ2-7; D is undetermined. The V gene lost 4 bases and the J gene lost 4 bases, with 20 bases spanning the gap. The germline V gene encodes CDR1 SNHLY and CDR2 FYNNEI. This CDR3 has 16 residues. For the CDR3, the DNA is TGTGCCAGCAGTGGGCAGGACCCGATATCGGCTTACGAGCAGTACTTC. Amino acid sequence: CASSGQDPISAYEQYF.

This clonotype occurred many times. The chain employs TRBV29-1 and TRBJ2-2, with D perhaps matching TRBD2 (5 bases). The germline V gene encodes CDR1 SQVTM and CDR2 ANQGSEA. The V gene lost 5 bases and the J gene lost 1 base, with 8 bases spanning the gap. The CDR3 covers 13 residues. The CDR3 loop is CSVYRENTGELFF. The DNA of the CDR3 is TGCAGCGTTTATCGGGAGAACACCGGGGAGCTGTTTTTT.

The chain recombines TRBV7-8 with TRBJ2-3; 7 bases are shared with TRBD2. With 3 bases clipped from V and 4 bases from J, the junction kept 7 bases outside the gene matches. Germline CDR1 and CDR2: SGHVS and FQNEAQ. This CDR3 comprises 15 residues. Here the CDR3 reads CASSLRESLADTQYF. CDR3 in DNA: TGTGCCAGCAGCTTGCGGGAGAGCCTCGCAGATACGCAGTATTTT.

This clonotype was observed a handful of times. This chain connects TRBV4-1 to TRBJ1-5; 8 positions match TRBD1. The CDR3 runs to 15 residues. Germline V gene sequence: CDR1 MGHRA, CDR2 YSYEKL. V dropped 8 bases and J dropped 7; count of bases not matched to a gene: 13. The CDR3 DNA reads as TGCGCCAGCCGCCTTGACGGACAGGGACGGCAGCCCCAGCATTTT. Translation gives CASRLDGQGRQPQHF.

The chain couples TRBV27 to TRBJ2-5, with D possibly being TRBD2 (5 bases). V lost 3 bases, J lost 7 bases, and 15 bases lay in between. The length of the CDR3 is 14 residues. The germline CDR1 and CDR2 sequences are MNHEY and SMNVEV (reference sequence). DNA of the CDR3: TGTGCCAGCAGTTTTGGGCAGATAGAGGGGACCCAGTACTTC. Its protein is CASSFGQIEGTQYF.

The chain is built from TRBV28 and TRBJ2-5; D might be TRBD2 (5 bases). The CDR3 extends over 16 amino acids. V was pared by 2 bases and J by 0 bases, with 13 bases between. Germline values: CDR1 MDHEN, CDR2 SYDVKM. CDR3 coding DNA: TGTGCCAGCAGTTTAGGGCTAGCTTCGGACCAAGAGACCCAGTACTTC. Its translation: CASSLGLASDQETQYF. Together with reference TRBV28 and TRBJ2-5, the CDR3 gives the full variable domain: DVKVTQSSRYLVKRTGEKVFLECVQDMDHENMFWYRQDPGLGLRLIYFSYDVKMKEKGDIPEGYSVSREKKERFSLILESASTNQTSMYLCASSLGLASDQETQYFGPGTRLLVL.

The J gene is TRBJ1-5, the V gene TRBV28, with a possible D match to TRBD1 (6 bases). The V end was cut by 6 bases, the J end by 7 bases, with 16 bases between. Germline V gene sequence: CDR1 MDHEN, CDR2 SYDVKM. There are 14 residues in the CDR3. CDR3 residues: CASSRRGAKQPQHF. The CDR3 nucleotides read TGTGCCAGCAGCCGCAGGGGCGCAAAGCAGCCCCAGCATTTT.

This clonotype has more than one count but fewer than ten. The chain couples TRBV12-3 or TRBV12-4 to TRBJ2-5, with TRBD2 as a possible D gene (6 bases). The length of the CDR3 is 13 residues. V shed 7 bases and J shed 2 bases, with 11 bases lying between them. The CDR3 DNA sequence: TGTGCCAGCACTTCCCGGGGGCAAGAGACCCAGTACTTC. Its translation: CASTSRGQETQYF.

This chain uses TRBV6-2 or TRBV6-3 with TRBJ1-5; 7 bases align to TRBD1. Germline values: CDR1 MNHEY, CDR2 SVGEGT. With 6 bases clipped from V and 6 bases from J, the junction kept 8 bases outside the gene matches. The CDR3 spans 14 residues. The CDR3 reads CASRAGTEGQPQHF. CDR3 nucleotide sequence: TGTGCCAGCAGGGCCGGGACAGAAGGTCAGCCCCAGCATTTT.

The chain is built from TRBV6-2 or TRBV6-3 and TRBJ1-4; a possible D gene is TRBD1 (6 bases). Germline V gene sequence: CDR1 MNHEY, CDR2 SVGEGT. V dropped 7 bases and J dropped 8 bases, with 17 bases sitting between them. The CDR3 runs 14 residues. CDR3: CASKNRGGREKLFF. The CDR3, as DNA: TGTGCCAGCAAAAATCGAGGGGGTCGCGAAAAACTGTTTTTT.

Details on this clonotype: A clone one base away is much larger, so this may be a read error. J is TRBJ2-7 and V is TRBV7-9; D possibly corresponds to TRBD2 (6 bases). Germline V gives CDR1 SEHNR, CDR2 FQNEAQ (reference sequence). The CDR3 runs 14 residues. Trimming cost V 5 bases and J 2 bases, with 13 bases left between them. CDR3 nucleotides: TGTGCCAGCAGCCCGAGGGGACTGCCCTACGAGCAGTACTTC. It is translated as CASSPRGLPYEQYF.